Presented here are 18 T cell receptor beta chains from one specimen sequenced in a study of CD8 T cell repertoires and HIV-1 epitope variants (TCRdb year 2020). No cognate antigen is known for these TCRs. Library method: the immunoSEQ multiplex PCR assay. TCRdb took over this immuneACCESS table, retaining in-frame rearrangements with V and J assigned. Such tables are incomplete; in checked studies, under half of the missing clones stem from an unresolved V gene, and the remainder is unexplained. The sample profile shows thousands of clones; around two thirds of them were found once. Roughly two fifths of the sample lies in the top ten. Sequenced material: cultured CD8+ T cells derived from PBMCs. The source of these receptors is a male donor with HIV.

In this sample, this clone turned up once. J is TRBJ2-1 and V is TRBV9; 9 bases agree with TRBD2. CDR1 and CDR2 (germline): SGDLS, YYNGEE. The CDR3 has 16 amino acids. V shed 0 bases, J shed 3 bases, and the junction held 4 bases outside the gene matches. CDR3 amino acids: CASSVEASGDYNEQFF. The CDR3 nucleotides are TGTGCCAGCAGCGTAGAGGCTAGCGGGGACTACAATGAGCAGTTCTTC.

This chain uses TRBV2 with TRBJ2-1; 7 positions match TRBD2. This CDR3 is 15 amino acids long. With V trimmed by 0 bases and J by 4 bases, 3 bases remained unmatched. The V gene's germline CDR1 is SNHLY and CDR2 FYNNEI. For the CDR3, the DNA is TGTGCCAGCAGTGAAGCGGGAGGGCAATACAATGAGCAGTTCTTC. This encodes CASSEAGGQYNEQFF.

The table lists this clone with a few counts. The V gene is TRBV7-8, the J gene TRBJ1-5; D is undetermined. Trimming pared 2 bases from V and 9 bases from J, leaving 8 bases between. Germline-derived CDR1 and CDR2 are SGHVS and FQNEAQ. The CDR3 extends over 12 amino acids. The CDR3 region is CASSLNEVPQHF. CDR3 sequence (DNA): TGTGCCAGCAGCTTAAATGAGGTGCCCCAGCATTTT.

This chain uses TRBV27 with TRBJ1-1; D call uncertain. The V and J ends lost 5 bases and 1 base respectively, with 8 bases between them. The CDR3 is made up of 13 amino acids. Looked up from germline, CDR1 is MNHEY and CDR2 is SMNVEV (reference sequence). CDR3 bases: TGTGCCAGCAGTCTAGACTGGAACACTGAAGCTTTCTTT. Its translation: CASSLDWNTEAFF.

The V gene is TRBV6-4, the J gene TRBJ2-7; D is undetermined. The CDR3 loop spans 14 amino acids. In germline, CDR1 is MRHNA, CDR2 SNTAGT. V was shortened by 5 bases and J by 2 bases, with 13 bases between the two germline ends. CDR3: CASSSDVSAYEQYF. The CDR3 DNA reads TGTGCCAGCAGTTCAGATGTCTCGGCCTACGAGCAGTACTTC.

The table lists this clone with a few counts. V gene TRBV13 combines with J gene TRBJ1-1; tentative D call: TRBD1 (5 bases). Germline CDR1 PRHDT, CDR2 FYEKMQ (reference sequence). Between the trimmed V and J ends, which lost 3 bases and 6 bases, there was a span of 17 bases. This CDR3 contains 15 residues. The CDR3, as DNA: TGTGCCAGCAGCTTTCTTGACGGGGGGAGTGCTGAAGCTTTCTTT. Its protein product is CASSFLDGGSAEAFF. Full variable domain (remainder filled in from reference TRBV13 and TRBJ1-1): AAGVIQSPRHLIKEKRETATLKCYPIPRHDTVYWYQQGPGQDPQFLISFYEKMQSDKGSIPDRFSAQQFSDYHSELNMSSLELGDSALYFCASSFLDGGSAEAFFGQGTRLTVV.

V and J are TRBV19 and TRBJ2-1, with D perhaps TRBD1 (5 bases). Per germline, CDR1 LNHDA and CDR2 SQIVND (reference sequence). Trimming removed 5 bases from V and 2 bases from J, with 7 bases in between. The CDR3 covers 13 residues. In DNA, the CDR3 is TGTGCCAGTAGTCCAGGGCCCTACAATGAGCAGTTCTTC. As protein: CASSPGPYNEQFF.

V and J are TRBV4-1 and TRBJ2-5, with TRBD2 as a possible D gene (5 bases). CDR3 length equals 14 residues. V lost 4 bases and J lost 5, with 14 bases in between. From germline, CDR1 is MGHRA and CDR2 YSYEKL. The CDR3 loop reads CASSPGNERETQYF. As DNA, the CDR3 is TGCGCCAGCAGCCCCGGTAATGAGCGGGAGACCCAGTACTTC.

This rearrangement joins TRBV2 to TRBJ2-1; no reliable D call. The CDR3 extends over 13 amino acids. The germline V gene has CDR1 SNHLY and CDR2 FYNNEI. V lost 6 bases to trimming and J lost 0 bases, with 6 bases between them. The CDR3 reads CASSYSSYNEQFF. In DNA form, the CDR3 reads TGTGCCAGCAGCTATAGCTCCTACAATGAGCAGTTCTTC.

The CDR3 sequence is CASSSQFTDTQYF. The CDR3 DNA follows: TGTGCCAGCAGTTCACAGTTCACAGATACGCAGTATTTT. This chain joins TRBV28 and TRBJ2-3, with D unclear. Per the germline V gene, CDR1 is MDHEN and CDR2 is SYDVKM. The CDR3 totals 13 residues. The V end was cut by 4 bases, the J end by 2 bases, with 7 bases between.

This clone was seen just once. The J gene is TRBJ2-1, the V gene TRBV6-1; D may correspond to TRBD1 or TRBD2 (6 bases each). The ends were cut back, 1 base at V and 15 bases at J, with 13 bases in the middle. The CDR3 spans 12 residues. CDR1 and CDR2 from the germline V gene are MNHNS and SASEGT. The CDR3 protein is CASSEGTSRGFF. In nucleotides, the CDR3 is TGTGCCAGCAGTGAAGGTACTAGCAGGGGGTTCTTC.

A few counts support this clone. The CDR3 reads CASSLLADEQYF. The CDR3 DNA is TGTGCCAGCAGCTTGCTCGCGGACGAGCAGTACTTC. The V gene is TRBV5-6, the J gene TRBJ2-7; D gene unclear. This CDR3 is built from 12 residues. V was clipped by 1 base and J by 5 bases, with 7 bases between them. The germline gives CDR1 SGHDT, CDR2 YYEEEE.

The genes are TRBV6-5 and TRBJ2-1; 9 bases agree with TRBD2. The CDR3 has 15 amino acids. V lost 2 bases, J lost 7 bases, and 6 bases stayed unmatched. Germline lookup yields CDR1 MNHEY and CDR2 SVGAGI. CDR3 sequence (DNA): TGTGCCAGCAGTTACGACGCGGGGGGGCCAAATGAGCAGTTCTTC. Protein: CASSYDAGGPNEQFF.

This rearrangement joins TRBV27 to TRBJ2-7; tentative D call: TRBD1 (5 bases). V gave up 1 base and J gave up 0 bases, with 10 bases separating them. The CDR3 loop spans 15 amino acids. The germline V gene has CDR1 MNHEY and CDR2 SMNVEV (reference sequence). The CDR3 DNA reads TGTGCCAGCAGTTTATTGGCAGGGTCCTCCTACGAGCAGTACTTC. Translation: CASSLLAGSSYEQYF.

The chain uses TRBV18 and TRBJ1-5; D gene unclear. Trimming left V 3 bases short and J 0 bases short, with 18 bases between. The CDR3 sequence is 18 residues long. Germline assignment: CDR1 KGHSH and CDR2 LQKENI. The CDR3 reads CASSPVGPSENSNQPQHF. The CDR3 nucleotides are TGTGCCAGCTCACCGGTAGGACCGTCGGAGAATAGCAATCAGCCCCAGCATTTT. Together with reference TRBV18 and TRBJ1-5, the CDR3 gives the full variable domain: NAGVMQNPRHLVRRRGQEARLRCSPMKGHSHVYWYRQLPEEGLKFMVYLQKENIIDESGMPKERFSAEFPKEGPSILRIQQVVRGDSAAYFCASSPVGPSENSNQPQHFGDGTRLSIL.

The chain uses TRBV5-6 and TRBJ2-7; D tentatively fits TRBD1 or TRBD2 (5 bases each). V was pared by 2 bases and J by 5 bases, with 11 bases between. Germline CDR1 reads SGHDT; CDR2 reads YYEEEE. This CDR3 spans 13 amino acids. Here the CDR3 reads CASSFGAIDEQYF. DNA for the CDR3: TGTGCCAGCAGCTTCGGGGCGATCGACGAGCAGTACTTC.

The chain is built from TRBV7-9 and TRBJ1-2; a weak D match, TRBD1 (5 bases). Trimming took off 5 bases at V and 5 bases at J, with 18 bases between the two ends. Germline V CDR1 and CDR2: SEHNR, FQNEAQ (reference sequence). The CDR3 runs 15 residues. The CDR3 coding sequence is TGTGCCAGCAGCACAACGACCGGGACGGATTATGGCTACACCTTC. Translated, it gives CASSTTTGTDYGYTF.

There are a few counts of this clone. One end of the junction varies from germline; a read error may be responsible. This chain connects TRBV7-3 to TRBJ1-2; D is unclear. Germline V lookup: CDR1 SGHTA, CDR2 FQGTGA. The CDR3 covers 16 residues. The CDR3 DNA sequence: TGCGCCAGCAGCCAAGATCCCCCAGACTTGGACTATGGCTACACCTTC. This translates into CASSQDPPDLDYGYTF.